This T cell receptor (beta chain) is from a study of CXCR3-negative and CXCR3-positive naive CD8 T cells. Study in general: Total TRB output reached about 150 million reads, about 1.5 +/- 0.3 million per library. Study-wide results and limits: Each naive subset displayed comparably high diversity, whereas memory CD8+ cells displayed much lower diversity. Compared with CXCR3-negative naive cells, CXCR3-positive naive cells showed more hydrophobic TRB CDR3s.

Phenotypically, naive CD8+ T cells corresponded to CD45RO-CCR7+CD27+CD95-. As concerns this clonotype: Its cognate antigen is unknown.

CDR1 and CDR2 (germline): DFQATT, SNEGSKA (reference sequence). This CDR3 has 17 residues. With UMI labels, 5' RACE was used to prepare the TRB cDNA libraries. TCRdb re-called the 5' RACE reads and gives one entry per CDR3 protein, without DNA. Its table lists tens of thousands of distinct CDR3 sequences. Sequencing input: naive CXCR3- CD8+ T cells from blood. Subset meaning: CD45RO-CCR7+CD27+CD95- naive CD8+ T cells lacking CXCR3 (TNR3-). The clonotype originates from a human donor in good health. Some clones in this sample may be carry-over from other donors' samples. The chain couples TRBV20-1 to TRBJ2-1; lacking DNA, the TRBD2 call made by TCRdb goes unchecked. This CDR3 is CSAGGLAGEIAYNEQFF.